This TCR beta chain was identified during a study of T-cell reconstitution after alpha-beta-depleted transplantation in children. Overall study results and limits: Once a year had passed after transplant, T-cell counts and diversity came mostly from newly produced T cells.

J lost 3 bases, V lost 5 bases, and 10 bases had no gene match. Germline V gene lookup returns CDR1 SGHTA and CDR2 FQGTGA. CDR3 size: 16 residues. Note on this clonotype: No antigen is known for it.

Unique molecular identifiers were incorporated when the TCRbeta library was constructed. One entry per CDR3 protein, called by TCRdb with MiXCR from the PCR reads. The table includes fewer than 700,000 distinct CDR3 sequences, 10% to 15% detected once. The V call is TRBV7-3, the J call TRBJ2-3, with 8 nucleotides matching TRBD2. This TCR derives from a male patient under 18 who had a stem cell transplant for acute myeloid leukemia, so the T cells may come from the graft donor. Source: PBMCs, mostly from graft donor cells, taken 360 days after TCRalphabeta/CD19-depleted stem cell transplant. This CDR3 reads CASSKRGGRKTDTQYF. The DNA for the CDR3 is TGTGCCAGCAGCAAGCGAGGCGGGAGGAAGACAGATACGCAGTATTTT.